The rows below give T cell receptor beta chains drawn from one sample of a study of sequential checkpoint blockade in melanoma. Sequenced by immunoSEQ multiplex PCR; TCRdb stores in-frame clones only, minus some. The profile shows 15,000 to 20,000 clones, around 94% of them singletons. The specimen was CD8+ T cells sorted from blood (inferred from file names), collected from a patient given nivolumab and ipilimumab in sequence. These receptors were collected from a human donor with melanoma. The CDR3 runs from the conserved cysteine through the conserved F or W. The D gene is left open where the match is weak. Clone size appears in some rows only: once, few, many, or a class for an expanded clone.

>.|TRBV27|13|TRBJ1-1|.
TGTGCCAGCAGTCACCTAGGGGGTCCTGAAGCTTTCTTT
CASSHLGGPEAFF
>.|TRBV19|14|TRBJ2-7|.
TGTGCCAGTAGTGCCCCGGGTGCAAACTACGAGCAGTACTTC
CASSAPGANYEQYF
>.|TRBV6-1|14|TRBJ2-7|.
TGTGCCAGCAGTAATATGGGCAGGGTCTACGAGCAGTACTTC
CASSNMGRVYEQYF
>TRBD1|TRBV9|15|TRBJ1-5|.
TGTGCCAGCAGCGTAGGTACAGGGGAAGGTCAGCCCCAGCATTTT
CASSVGTGEGQPQHF
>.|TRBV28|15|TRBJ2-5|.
TGTGCCAGCAGTTTGAGAGGGCCCGGGATTTTGGAGCAGTACTTC
CASSLRGPGILEQYF
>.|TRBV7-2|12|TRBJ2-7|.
TGTGCCAGCAGCCCTCAGGCCTACGAGCAGTACTTC
CASSPQAYEQYF
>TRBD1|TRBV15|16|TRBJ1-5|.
TGTGCCACCAGCCCCTTAGGGGGCATAGGCAATCAGCCCCAGCATTTT
CATSPLGGIGNQPQHF
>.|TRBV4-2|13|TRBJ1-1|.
TGTGCCAGCAGCCACCGACAGGTCACTGAAGCTTTCTTT
CASSHRQVTEAFF
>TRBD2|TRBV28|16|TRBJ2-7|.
TGTGCCAGCAGACCCCAAAGCGGGAGGGTAATCTACGAGCAGTACTTC
CASRPQSGRVIYEQYF
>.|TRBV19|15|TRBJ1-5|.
TGTGCCAGTACCAAACAGGGATTAGGTAATCAGCCCCAGCATTTT
CASTKQGLGNQPQHF
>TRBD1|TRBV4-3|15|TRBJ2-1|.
TGCGCCAGCAGCCACCCGGGACAGGGGGACAATGAGCAGTTCTTC
CASSHPGQGDNEQFF
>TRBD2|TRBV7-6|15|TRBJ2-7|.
TGTGCCAGCAGCTTAGATAGCGGGAGGGGCTACGAGCAGTACTTC
CASSLDSGRGYEQYF
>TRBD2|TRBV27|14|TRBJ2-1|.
TGTGCCAGCAGTTTAGCGGGAGTTCACAATGAGCAGTTCTTC
CASSLAGVHNEQFF
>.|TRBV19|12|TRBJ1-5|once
TGTGCCAGTAGTACGGACAGCCAGCCCCAGCATTTT
CASSTDSQPQHF
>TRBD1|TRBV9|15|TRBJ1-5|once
TGTGCCAGCAGCCCCGATGGACAGGGCGGACAGCCCCAGCATTTT
CASSPDGQGGQPQHF
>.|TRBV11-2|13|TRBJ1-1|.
TGTGCCAGCAGCTTCCTGACTTCCACTGAAGCTTTCTTT
CASSFLTSTEAFF
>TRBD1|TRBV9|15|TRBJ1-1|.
TGTGCCAGCAGCGTAGGTTGGGACAGGAGAACTGAAGCTTTCTTT
CASSVGWDRRTEAFF
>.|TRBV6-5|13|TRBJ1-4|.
TGTGCCAGCACCACTACAACTAATGAAAAACTGTTTTTT
CASTTTTNEKLFF
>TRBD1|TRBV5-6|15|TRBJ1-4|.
TGTGCCAGCAGCCAACTGGGACAGGGGGATGAAAAACTGTTTTTT
CASSQLGQGDEKLFF
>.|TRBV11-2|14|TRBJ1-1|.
TGTGCCAGCCGGGCGGGGGCTATGAACACTGAAGCTTTCTTT
CASRAGAMNTEAFF
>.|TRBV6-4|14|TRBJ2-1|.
TGTGCCAGCAGTGACTCTGGGGGGGCCGGTGAGCAGTTCTTC
CASSDSGGAGEQFF
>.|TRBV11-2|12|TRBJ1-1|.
TGTGCCAGCAGCTGGGGGGGCACTGAAGCTTTCTTT
CASSWGGTEAFF
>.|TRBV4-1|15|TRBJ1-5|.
TGCGCCAGCAGCCAAGTGGAAATGAGGGATCAGCCCCAGCATTTT
CASSQVEMRDQPQHF
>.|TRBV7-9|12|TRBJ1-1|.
TGTGCCAGCCGGGAGATGAACACTGAAGCTTTCTTT
CASREMNTEAFF
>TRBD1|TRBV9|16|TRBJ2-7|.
TGTGCCAGCAGCGTAGATAAGAAGGGGGCCACCTACGAGCAGTACTTC
CASSVDKKGATYEQYF
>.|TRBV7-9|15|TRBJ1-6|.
TGTGCCAGCAGCCAAACAACAGGAATTAATTCACCCCTCCACTTT
CASSQTTGINSPLHF
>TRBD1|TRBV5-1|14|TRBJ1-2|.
TGCGCCAGCAGGGAGAAGGACAGGGGTAATCTAATCACCTTC
CASREKDRGNLITF
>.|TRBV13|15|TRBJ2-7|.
TGTGCCAGCAGCTTAGGCCTTCGGGGTTTGCACGAGCAGTACTTC
CASSLGLRGLHEQYF
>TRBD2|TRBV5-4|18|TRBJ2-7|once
TGTGCCAGCAGCTCCTCGGGGGAACAGGGACTAGCCCTATACGAGCAGTACTTC
CASSSSGEQGLALYEQYF
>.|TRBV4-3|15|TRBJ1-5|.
TGCGCCAGCCCCCCGAACAAGGGGATGGATCAGCCCCAGCATTTT
CASPPNKGMDQPQHF
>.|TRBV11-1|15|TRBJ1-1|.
TGTGCCAGCAGCGTGGCTCTAGGGGGTAACACTGAAGCTTTCTTT
CASSVALGGNTEAFF
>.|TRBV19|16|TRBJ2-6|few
TGTGCCAGTGCCCAATACGCTAGCTCTGGGGCCAACGTCCTGACTTTC
CASAQYASSGANVLTF
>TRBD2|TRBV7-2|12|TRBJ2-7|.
TGTGCCAGGGGACGGGGGGCCTACGAGCAGTACTTC
CARGRGAYEQYF
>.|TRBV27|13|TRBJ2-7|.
TGTGCCAGCAGTCCTCTCCAGGGCGACGAGCAGTACTTC
CASSPLQGDEQYF
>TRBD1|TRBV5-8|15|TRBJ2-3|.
TGTGCCAGCAGCCTGGACAGGGGGCTAAGGGATACGCAGTATTTT
CASSLDRGLRDTQYF
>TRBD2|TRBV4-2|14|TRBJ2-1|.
TGTGCCAGCAGCGCCGAACTAGCGGACAATGAGCAGTTCTTC
CASSAELADNEQFF
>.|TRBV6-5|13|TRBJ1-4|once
TGTGCCAGCAGTTCTACTGGCGGGGTTGAACTGTTTTTT
CASSSTGGVELFF
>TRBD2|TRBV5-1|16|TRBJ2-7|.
TGCGCCAGCAGCTCGGGGGGAGGCGGGAGTTCCTACGAGCAGTACTTC
CASSSGGGGSSYEQYF
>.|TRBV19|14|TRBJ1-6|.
TGTGCCTCGAACTCAGGGGAAAACCTCTCACCCCTCCACTTT
CASNSGENLSPLHF
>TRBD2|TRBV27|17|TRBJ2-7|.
TGTGCCAGCAGTTGGGGACCGAGGACTAGCGGGGTCTACGAGCAGTACTTC
CASSWGPRTSGVYEQYF
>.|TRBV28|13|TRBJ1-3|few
TGTGCCAGCAGTTTATTGCAGGGAAACACCATATATTTT
CASSLLQGNTIYF
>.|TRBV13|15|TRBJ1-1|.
TGTGCCAGCAGCTTAGGCCTCGGGGGTGGCACTGAAGCTTTCTTT
CASSLGLGGGTEAFF
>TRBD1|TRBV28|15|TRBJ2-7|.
TGTGCCAGCAGCCTGGGACAGAGGGAGCTCAACGAGCAGTACTTC
CASSLGQRELNEQYF
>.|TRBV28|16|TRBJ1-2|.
TGTGCCAGCAGCCCAAACCCCCCACGGAGTATCTATGGCTACACCTTC
CASSPNPPRSIYGYTF
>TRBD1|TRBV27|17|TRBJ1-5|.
TGTGCCAGCAGGCGGACAGGGGGGTTCTATAGCAATCAGCCCCAGCATTTT
CASRRTGGFYSNQPQHF
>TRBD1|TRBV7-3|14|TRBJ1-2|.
TGTGCCAGCAGCTTAACAGGACAGGGCTATGGCTACACCTTC
CASSLTGQGYGYTF
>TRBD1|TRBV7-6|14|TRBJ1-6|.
TGTGCCAGCAGCTTGGGACAGGGCCAATTCAGCCTCCACTTT
CASSLGQGQFSLHF
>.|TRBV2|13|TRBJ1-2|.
TGTGCCAGCAGTGACCGGGTTAACTATGGCTACACCTTC
CASSDRVNYGYTF
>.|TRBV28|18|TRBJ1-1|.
TGTGCCAGCAGTTTACCCCCCGGGGGGCAAGGACTGAACACTGAAGCTTTCTTT
CASSLPPGGQGLNTEAFF
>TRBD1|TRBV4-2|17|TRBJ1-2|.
TGTGCCAGCAGCCAAGAAGAGGGGGCCCTCGCTAACTATGGCTACACCTTC
CASSQEEGALANYGYTF
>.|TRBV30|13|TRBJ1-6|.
TGTGCCTGGACCACAGGGTCGAATTCACCCCTCCACTTT
CAWTTGSNSPLHF
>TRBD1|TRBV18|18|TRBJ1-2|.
TGTGCCAGCTCACTTGACTCAGCCGGTTCAGGGGGCTTGTATGGCTACACCTTC
CASSLDSAGSGGLYGYTF
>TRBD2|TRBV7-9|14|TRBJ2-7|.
TGTGCCAGCAGCTTGACTAGCGGGAGCAACGAGCAGTACTTC
CASSLTSGSNEQYF
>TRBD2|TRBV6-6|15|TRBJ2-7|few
TGTGCCAGCAGTCTAGCGGGAGGGCCGGTCTACGAGCAGTACTTC
CASSLAGGPVYEQYF
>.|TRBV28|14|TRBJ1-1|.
TGTGCCAGCAGCCTTCAGGGTGGGAACACTGAAGCTTTCTTT
CASSLQGGNTEAFF
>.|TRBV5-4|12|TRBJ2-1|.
TGTGCCAGCAGCTTGGACAGCAATGAGCAGTTCTTC
CASSLDSNEQFF
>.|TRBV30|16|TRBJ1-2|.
TGTGCCTGGAGTGGGCCGATACAGGGTGGCTACTATGGCTACACCTTC
CAWSGPIQGGYYGYTF